Below, 4 T cell receptor beta chains from the same sample are listed, as sequenced in a study of cytomegalovirus exposure and HLA in healthy donors. The PCR employed 60 Vbeta primers together with 13 Jbeta primers. Assay used: immunoSEQ multiplex PCR; TCRdb lists only in-frame clones, some missing. This repertoire shows approximately 170,000 clones, around 80% found once; its top ten account for approximately 2.2%. The source material was PBMCs. The receptors were gathered from a male donor in good health and CMV-seronegative.

This clone was found once. The J gene is TRBJ2-7, the V gene TRBV7-9; 8 bases map to TRBD1. The CDR3 totals 15 residues. V lost 5 bases, J lost 0 bases, and 6 bases stayed unmatched. Germline loops: CDR1 SEHNR, CDR2 FQNEAQ (reference sequence). CDR3 nucleotides: TGTGCCAGCAGCCCGCGGGACAGGAGCTCCTACGAGCAGTACTTC. Encoded protein: CASSPRDRSSYEQYF.

J is TRBJ1-5 and V is TRBV28; TRBD1 might be the D (6 bases). This CDR3 region has 15 residues. Germline CDR1 and CDR2: MDHEN and SYDVKM. Trimming shortened V by 8 bases and J by 0 bases, and 14 bases separated the two germline ends. As DNA, the CDR3 is TGTGCCAGCGGGGGCCCCGGGTATAGCAATCAGCCCCAGCATTTT. Residues: CASGGPGYSNQPQHF.

V and J are TRBV6-6 and TRBJ1-1; 7 bases align to TRBD1. CDR1 is MNHNY, CDR2 SVGAGI, per germline (reference sequence). The CDR3 covers 13 residues. Losses at the gene ends were 8 bases for V and 3 bases for J; bases not matched to a gene: 6. This chain's CDR3 is CASLRDSYTEAFF. The CDR3 DNA reads as TGTGCCAGCTTACGGGACAGTTACACTGAAGCTTTCTTT.

The chain recombines TRBV28 with TRBJ2-3, with 10 nucleotides matching TRBD2. Germline V gene sequence: CDR1 MDHEN, CDR2 SYDVKM. The CDR3 is 15 amino acids. V trimming: 5 bases; J trimming: 2 bases; junction bases outside the gene matches: 4. CDR3 sequence reads: CASSATSGLTDTQYF. CDR3 nucleotide sequence: TGTGCCAGCAGTGCGACTAGCGGGCTCACAGATACGCAGTATTTT.